The 30 T cell receptor beta chains given below trace back to one sample, sequenced in a study of monozygotic twins with cystic fibrosis. Measured with immunoSEQ multiplex PCR; TCRdb has only the in-frame clones, and not every one. The sample consists of about 32,000 clones, approximately 92% of them appearing once. Sequenced: blood. Receptors were obtained from a girl under 10 years old with cystic fibrosis.

The J gene is TRBJ2-7, the V gene TRBV6-5; a weak D match, TRBD1 (6 bases). Trimming stripped 2 bases from V and 3 bases from J, with 11 bases between. Per the germline V gene, CDR1 is MNHEY and CDR2 is SVGAGI. The CDR3 extends over 14 amino acids. The CDR3 reads CASSYGHRDYEQYF. CDR3 in DNA: TGTGCCAGCAGTTACGGTCACAGGGACTACGAGCAGTACTTC.

The chain uses TRBV7-9 and TRBJ2-7; 9 bases are a match to TRBD2. Looked up from germline, CDR1 is SEHNR and CDR2 is FQNEAQ (reference sequence). After removal of 3 bases from V and 0 bases from J, the junction contained 0 bases not matched to a gene. This CDR3 contains 14 residues. Here the CDR3 reads CASSFSGSSYEQYF. The CDR3 bases are TGTGCCAGCAGCTTTAGCGGGAGCTCCTACGAGCAGTACTTC.

The chain recombines TRBV7-3 with TRBJ1-2; D might be TRBD1 (5 bases). This CDR3 comprises 15 residues. The germline V gene has CDR1 SGHTA and CDR2 FQGTGA. Trimming removed 7 bases at V and 4 bases at J, with 19 bases between. The CDR3 loop is CASTSKPGRGYGYTF. The CDR3 nucleotides read TGTGCCAGCACCTCTAAACCGGGGAGGGGCTATGGCTACACCTTC.

This rearrangement joins TRBV5-4 to TRBJ2-5; the D gene is possibly TRBD2 (5 bases). V shed 3 bases and J shed 3 bases, with 18 bases lying between them. CDR3 length equals 16 residues. Germline CDR1 and CDR2: SGHNT and YYREEE (reference sequence). This CDR3 reads CASSSSTLGRKETQYF. The CDR3 coding sequence is TGTGCCAGCAGCTCCTCCACACTAGGTAGGAAAGAGACCCAGTACTTC.

The V gene is TRBV7-2, the J gene TRBJ1-1; a weak D match, TRBD1 (5 bases). Trimming removed 3 bases at V and 1 base at J, with 9 bases between. CDR3 size: 14 residues. The germline V gene encodes CDR1 SGHTA and CDR2 FQGNSA. Here the CDR3 reads CASSFPGQNTEAFF. CDR3 nucleotides: TGTGCCAGCAGCTTCCCCGGACAGAACACTGAAGCTTTCTTT.

This clone is labeled as medium-sized. The chain recombines TRBV19 with TRBJ1-1; D perhaps matches TRBD1 (5 bases). V lost 1 base to trimming and J lost 4 bases, with 10 bases between them. The CDR3 covers 14 residues. The germline gives CDR1 LNHDA, CDR2 SQIVND (reference sequence). This CDR3 is CASSIGGVGTEAFF. The CDR3 DNA reads as TGTGCCAGTAGTATAGGGGGGGTCGGCACTGAAGCTTTCTTT.

This sequence joins TRBV5-1 and TRBJ2-7, with TRBD1 as a possible D gene (6 bases). This CDR3 region has 17 residues. V shed 0 bases and J shed 0 bases, with 16 bases lying between them. Germline V gives CDR1 SGHRS, CDR2 YFSETQ. This CDR3 reads CASSLETGLELSYEQYF. The CDR3 nucleotides read TGCGCCAGCAGCTTGGAGACAGGATTGGAACTCTCCTACGAGCAGTACTTC.

The rearrangement uses TRBV6-5 and TRBJ2-7; no clear D. The CDR3 sequence is 11 residues long. The V end was cut by 7 bases, the J end by 9 bases, with 13 bases between. Per germline, CDR1 MNHEY and CDR2 SVGAGI. This CDR3 reads CASTNGLGQYF. In DNA, the CDR3 is TGTGCCAGCACTAACGGGCTTGGGCAGTACTTC.

The J gene is TRBJ1-6, the V gene TRBV10-1; TRBD1 agrees at 8 bases. Germline V gene sequence: CDR1 WNHNN, CDR2 SYGVQD (reference sequence). Unmatched junction bases numbered 5, after V lost 2 bases and J lost 8 bases. The CDR3 is 15 amino acids. CDR3 protein: CASSEDRGVHSPLHF. The CDR3 DNA sequence: TGCGCCAGCAGTGAGGACAGGGGTGTTCATTCACCCCTCCACTTT.

This chain links TRBV5-6 with TRBJ1-2; 8 bases are a match to TRBD1. CDR3 length: 15 residues. Losses at the gene ends were 4 bases for V and 2 bases for J; bases not matched to a gene: 7. Per germline, CDR1 SGHDT and CDR2 YYEEEE. This CDR3 reads CASSPGTGINYGYTF. The DNA of the CDR3 is TGTGCCAGCAGCCCCGGGACAGGAATAAACTATGGCTACACCTTC. Full variable domain (outside the CDR3, taken from reference TRBV5-6 and TRBJ1-2): DAGVTQSPTHLIKTRGQQVTLRCSPKSGHDTVSWYQQALGQGPQFIFQYYEEEERQRGNFPDRFSGHQFPNYSSELNVNALLLGDSALYLCASSPGTGINYGYTFGSGTRLTVV.

DNA for the CDR3: TGTGCCAGCAGTCAATGGACCACTTCGAACACTGAAGCTTTCTTT. Translation: CASSQWTTSNTEAFF. The rearrangement links TRBV6-5 to TRBJ1-1; no definite D call. Trimming pared 5 bases from V and 1 base from J, leaving 14 bases between. CDR1 is MNHEY, CDR2 SVGAGI, per germline. CDR3 length: 15 residues.

The chain employs TRBV28 and TRBJ1-1, with D uncertain. The V end lost 6 bases, the J end lost 5 bases, and 7 bases lay between the germline ends. From germline, CDR1 is MDHEN and CDR2 SYDVKM. The CDR3 is made up of 11 amino acids. CDR3 sequence: CASRDPTEAFF. The DNA of the CDR3 is TGTGCCAGCAGAGATCCAACTGAAGCTTTCTTT.

The chain couples TRBV19 to TRBJ1-4, with 7 bases identical to TRBD1. The CDR3 contains 15 residues. In germline, CDR1 is LNHDA, CDR2 SQIVND (reference sequence). V shed 3 bases, J shed 6 bases, and the junction held 7 bases outside the gene matches. The DNA for the CDR3 is TGTGCCAGTAGTATCGACAGGGCGGGAGATGAAAAACTGTTTTTT. It specifies CASSIDRAGDEKLFF.

The chain employs TRBV4-1 and TRBJ2-5; 10 bases fit TRBD2. The J segment lost 1 base and the V segment lost 4 bases, leaving 3 bases of the junction unmatched. CDR1 and CDR2 from the germline V gene are MGHRA and YSYEKL. The CDR3 is 15 residues long. Here the CDR3 DNA reads TGCGCCAGCAGCCGAGGGACTAGCGTCCAAGAGACCCAGTACTTC. It specifies CASSRGTSVQETQYF.

This chain uses TRBV5-1 with TRBJ2-1; D is uncertain. Trimming took 0 bases from V and 6 from J, leaving 10 bases between them. This CDR3 is 14 amino acids long. The germline V gene encodes CDR1 SGHRS and CDR2 YFSETQ. Here the CDR3 reads CASSLEGPVNEQFF. As DNA, the CDR3 is TGCGCCAGCAGCTTGGAGGGTCCGGTCAATGAGCAGTTCTTC.

The chain uses TRBV29-1 and TRBJ2-5, with 7 bases that match TRBD2. CDR3 length: 16 residues. The ends lost 0 bases at V and 7 bases at J; junction bases unmatched: 14. Germline CDR1 is SQVTM and CDR2 is ANQGSEA. The CDR3 sequence is CSVEDWEGMVGATQYF. CDR3 bases: TGCAGCGTTGAAGATTGGGAGGGCATGGTAGGAGCGACCCAGTACTTC.

The V call is TRBV5-5, the J call TRBJ2-1; 11 bases line up with TRBD2. Germline V lookup: CDR1 SGHKS, CDR2 YYEKEE (reference sequence). V lost 0 bases and J lost 4; bases outside the gene matches: 3. The length of the CDR3 is 16 residues. The DNA for the CDR3 is TGTGCCAGCAGCTTGGGATCTAGCGGGGGGTACAATGAGCAGTTCTTC. Encoded protein: CASSLGSSGGYNEQFF.

The genes are TRBV5-8 and TRBJ2-7; either TRBD1 or TRBD2 may fit D (6 bases each). This CDR3 is 13 amino acids long. CDR1 SGHTS and CDR2 YDEGEE come from the germline V gene. V lost 4 bases and J lost 8, with 16 bases in between. CDR3: CASSVDGGGQQYF. Here the CDR3 DNA reads TGTGCCAGCAGCGTGGATGGAGGGGGACAGCAGTACTTC.

The V and J genes are TRBV27 and TRBJ1-1; D call uncertain. Germline V gene data show CDR1 as MNHEY and CDR2 as SMNVEV (reference sequence). V lost 4 bases and J 1 base, leaving 13 bases between the germline ends. The CDR3 is made up of 15 amino acids. The CDR3 loop reads CASSYGLGSNTEAFF. The CDR3 DNA sequence: TGTGCCAGCAGTTATGGGCTGGGTTCGAACACTGAAGCTTTCTTT.

This sequence joins TRBV7-2 and TRBJ2-2; D gene unclear. The CDR3 length is 13 residues. Germline assignment: CDR1 SGHTA and CDR2 FQGNSA. V was clipped by 1 base and J by 5 bases, with 5 bases between them. CDR3 residues: CASSLVATGELFF. CDR3 in DNA: TGTGCCAGCAGCTTAGTGGCTACCGGGGAGCTGTTTTTT.

The chain combines TRBV7-6 with TRBJ1-2; the D gene is possibly TRBD1 (5 bases). CDR3 size: 13 residues. The V end was cut by 5 bases, the J end by 2 bases, with 9 bases between. Germline V CDR1 and CDR2: SGHVS, FNYEAQ. The CDR3 DNA reads TGTGCCAGCAGCCCGACAGAAAACTATGGCTACACCTTC. Encoded protein: CASSPTENYGYTF.

This sequence joins TRBV15 and TRBJ2-6; D unresolved. This CDR3 contains 15 residues. From germline, CDR1 is LNHNV and CDR2 YYDKDF (reference sequence). Trimming cost V 0 bases and J 2 bases, with 5 bases left between them. This CDR3 reads CATSREGTGANVLTF. DNA of the CDR3: TGTGCCACCAGCAGAGAGGGTACTGGGGCCAACGTCCTGACTTTC.

The V gene is TRBV28, the J gene TRBJ1-2; 11 bases match TRBD1. The V and J ends lost 4 bases and 6 bases, in that order; junction bases with no gene match: 7. The CDR3 spans 15 residues. Germline V gene lookup returns CDR1 MDHEN and CDR2 SYDVKM. CDR3 sequence (DNA): TGTGCCAGCAGTTATGGGGACAGGGGGGCCGATGGCTACACCTTC. Translated, it gives CASSYGDRGADGYTF.

This sequence joins TRBV14 and TRBJ1-1; 8 positions match TRBD1. J was trimmed by 2 bases and V by 4 bases; bases with no gene match: 9. The germline gives CDR1 SGHDN, CDR2 FVKESK. CDR3 length: 16 amino acids. The DNA for the CDR3 is TGTGCCAGCAGCCTACGGACAGGGCTTGGAAACACTGAAGCTTTCTTT. Its protein is CASSLRTGLGNTEAFF.

The chain uses TRBV30 and TRBJ2-7; 8 bases map to TRBD1. The CDR3 spans 13 residues. V lost 5 bases to trimming and J lost 2 bases; unmatched junction nucleotides: 5. The germline CDR1 and CDR2 sequences are GTSNPN and SVGIG (reference sequence). In DNA form, the CDR3 reads TGTGCCTGGGAGACAGGGGCCGCCTACGAGCAGTACTTC. It specifies CAWETGAAYEQYF.

V gene TRBV5-1 combines with J gene TRBJ2-7, with a weak D call TRBD1 (7 bases). The CDR3 extends over 14 amino acids. The V end was cut by 3 bases, the J end by 5 bases, with 15 bases between. Germline V lookup: CDR1 SGHRS, CDR2 YFSETQ. This CDR3 is CASSSGQRANEQYF. The CDR3 nucleotides are TGCGCCAGCAGCTCGGGACAGCGGGCCAACGAGCAGTACTTC.

J is TRBJ2-2 and V is TRBV6-5, with 7 positions matching TRBD2. V shed 6 bases, J shed 4 bases, and the junction held 5 bases outside the gene matches. Germline CDR1 reads MNHEY; CDR2 reads SVGAGI. The CDR3 length is 14 residues. The CDR3 DNA is TGTGCCAGCAGATCCGGGACTATCACCGGGGAGCTGTTTTTT. Protein product: CASRSGTITGELFF.

V gene TRBV7-8 combines with J gene TRBJ1-1; D may be TRBD1 (5 bases). With 1 base removed from V and 4 bases from J, the gap between germline ends came to 16 bases. The CDR3 sequence is 16 residues long. Germline-derived CDR1 and CDR2 are SGHVS and FQNEAQ. CDR3 nucleotides: TGTGCCAGCAGCTTAGTTCGGGGAGGGGTGGGCACTGAAGCTTTCTTT. Translation gives CASSLVRGGVGTEAFF.

This clone has only a few counts. The chain uses TRBV27 and TRBJ2-7, with 10 nucleotides matching TRBD2. Trimming removed 4 bases from V and 2 bases from J; junction bases left unmatched: 2. The V gene's germline CDR1 is MNHEY and CDR2 SMNVEV (reference sequence). This CDR3 has 14 amino acids. CDR3 in amino acids: CASSSAGGAYEQYF. CDR3 DNA sequence: TGTGCCAGCAGTTCAGCGGGAGGGGCCTACGAGCAGTACTTC.

V usage is TRBV7-3 and J usage is TRBJ2-7, with D perhaps TRBD2 (6 bases). The CDR3 runs to 14 residues. Germline loops: CDR1 SGHTA, CDR2 FQGTGA. Trimming took 2 bases from V and 3 from J, leaving 11 bases between them. The CDR3 protein is CASSLGGSGYEQYF. The CDR3 nucleotides read TGTGCCAGCAGCTTAGGAGGGTCCGGCTACGAGCAGTACTTC.